These 32 T cell receptor beta chains share one sample of origin, sequenced in a study of shared clonotypes between healthy human individuals. Sequenced by immunoSEQ multiplex PCR; TCRdb stores in-frame clones only, minus some. In the table there are 2 million to 3 million clones, 90% to 95% of which are singletons. The material sequenced was naive CD4+ T cells from PBMCs. Subset indicated: CD45RA+ positively selected. All receptors derive from a man aged 18 to 30 in good health. Some clones in this sample may be carry-over from other donors' samples.

This rearrangement joins TRBV20-1 to TRBJ2-1; D is unresolved. The ends were cut back, 5 bases at V and 9 bases at J, with 8 bases in the middle. Germline V gives CDR1 DFQATT, CDR2 SNEGSKA (reference sequence). This CDR3 has 10 amino acids. CDR3 sequence: CSALRGEQFF. CDR3 coding DNA: TGCAGTGCTCTCCGCGGTGAGCAGTTCTTC.

The chain carries TRBV5-1 and TRBJ2-5, with no clear D. The end of the DNA fits TRBJ2-7 better, so the J call may be wrong. The CDR3 has 14 amino acids. Germline lookup yields CDR1 SGHRS and CDR2 YFSETQ. CDR3 residues: CASSFNYGDYEQYF. Here the CDR3 DNA reads TGCGCCAGCAGCTTTAACTATGGAGACTACGAGCAGTACTTC.

This chain joins TRBV27 and TRBJ2-3; 7 bases fit TRBD1. The CDR3 consists of 15 residues. V lost 5 bases to trimming and J lost 2 bases; unmatched junction nucleotides: 7. The germline CDR1 and CDR2 sequences are MNHEY and SMNVEV (reference sequence). The CDR3 nucleotides are TGTGCCAGCAGTCCGTACAGGGGTATCACAGATACGCAGTATTTT. It codes for CASSPYRGITDTQYF.

The CDR3 DNA reads as TGTGCCAGCAGTCCTCATAGCGGGGTAAGCTCCTACAATGAGCAGTTCTTC. It encodes CASSPHSGVSSYNEQFF. This chain joins TRBV27 and TRBJ2-1; TRBD2 matches 8 bases. There are 17 residues in the CDR3. V trimming: 5 bases; J trimming: 0 bases; junction bases outside the gene matches: 9. Germline-derived CDR1 and CDR2 are MNHEY and SMNVEV (reference sequence).

This sequence joins TRBV7-9 and TRBJ1-2; TRBD1 is a possible D gene (6 bases). V was trimmed by 5 bases and J by 2 bases, leaving 12 bases between them. This CDR3 is 14 amino acids long. Germline CDR1 and CDR2: SEHNR and FQNEAQ (reference sequence). CDR3 sequence (DNA): TGTGCCAGCAGCCCAACCGGGACAAACTATGGCTACACCTTC. Translated: CASSPTGTNYGYTF.

The chain carries TRBV7-6 and TRBJ2-2; D unclear. The CDR3 runs to 14 residues. Germline CDR1 reads SGHVS; CDR2 reads FNYEAQ. V gave up 5 bases and J gave up 7 bases, with 14 bases separating them. CDR3 in amino acids: CASSQPGRIGELFF. The CDR3 bases are TGTGCCAGCAGCCAGCCTGGGCGGATCGGGGAGCTGTTTTTT.

The chain combines TRBV6-5 with TRBJ2-7; D is uncertain. Germline assignment: CDR1 MNHEY and CDR2 SVGAGI. Trimming took off 0 bases at V and 2 bases at J, with 14 bases between the two ends. The CDR3 is 16 residues long. CDR3 coding DNA: TGTGCCAGCAGTTACTCGAGTAGGACCGCAGCCTACGAGCAGTACTTC. Translating it yields CASSYSSRTAAYEQYF.

The chain links TRBV7-9 to TRBJ2-1, with 8 bases that match TRBD2. Germline CDR1 reads SEHNR; CDR2 reads FQNEAQ (reference sequence). The length of the CDR3 is 14 residues. The junction had 3 bases not matched to a gene; V was cut back by 8 bases and J by 0 bases. CDR3 amino acids: CASRGGSSYNEQFF. As DNA, the CDR3 is TGTGCCAGCCGCGGGGGGAGCTCCTACAATGAGCAGTTCTTC.

V is TRBV28 and J is TRBJ1-1, with D perhaps matching TRBD1 (6 bases). Germline V gives CDR1 MDHEN, CDR2 SYDVKM. Trimming removed 5 bases from V and 0 bases from J, with 13 bases in between. The CDR3 length is 15 residues. CDR3 coding DNA: TGTGCCAGCAGTGCCTCGGGACACTTGAACACTGAAGCTTTCTTT. Translated: CASSASGHLNTEAFF.

This clone has just a few counts. The same CDR3 arises from other DNA sequences in this sample as well. The V and J genes are TRBV28 and TRBJ1-2; possibly TRBD1 for D (5 bases). This CDR3 region has 13 residues. Germline CDR1 is MDHEN and CDR2 is SYDVKM. V dropped 2 bases and J dropped 4 bases, with 8 bases sitting between them. The CDR3 DNA sequence: TGTGCCAGCAGTTTAGGGGGAAGCTATGGCTACACCTTC. Translation gives CASSLGGSYGYTF.

The rearrangement links TRBV15 to TRBJ2-1; D remains unclear. Germline V gene lookup returns CDR1 LNHNV and CDR2 YYDKDF (reference sequence). CDR3 size: 11 residues. V was trimmed by 0 bases and J by 7 bases, leaving 1 base between them. The CDR3 DNA follows: TGTGCCACCAGCAGAGAGAATGAGCAGTTCTTC. This sequence encodes CATSRENEQFF.

The chain combines TRBV28 with TRBJ2-7; D remains unclear. This CDR3 is built from 14 residues. CDR1 is MDHEN, CDR2 SYDVKM, per germline. V lost 8 bases and J lost 1, with 15 bases in between. The CDR3 region has the DNA TGTGCCAGCTCGGTCCCGAGTGGTTCCTACGAGCAGTACTTC. It encodes CASSVPSGSYEQYF. Variable domain in full (rest from reference TRBV28 and TRBJ2-7): DVKVTQSSRYLVKRTGEKVFLECVQDMDHENMFWYRQDPGLGLRLIYFSYDVKMKEKGDIPEGYSVSREKKERFSLILESASTNQTSMYLCASSVPSGSYEQYFGPGTRLTVT.

This clone showed up just once. The chain couples TRBV9 to TRBJ2-1; D unclear. The CDR3 has 14 residues. Trimming removed 1 base from V and 3 bases from J, with 8 bases in between. Per the germline V gene, CDR1 is SGDLS and CDR2 is YYNGEE. CDR3 bases: TGTGCCAGCAGCGTAAGGGCAGGCTACAATGAGCAGTTCTTC. Translation: CASSVRAGYNEQFF.

The J gene is TRBJ1-3, the V gene TRBV11-2; D unresolved. CDR3 length: 13 amino acids. V was cut by 3 bases and J by 3 bases, with 6 bases left in between. CDR1 is SGHAT, CDR2 FQNNGV, per germline. DNA of the CDR3: TGTGCCAGCAGCTTCGGCGGTGGAAACACCATATATTTT. Translating gives CASSFGGGNTIYF. Looking up the rest from reference TRBV11-2 and TRBJ1-3 gives the full variable domain: EAGVAQSPRYKIIEKRQSVAFWCNPISGHATLYWYQQILGQGPKLLIQFQNNGVVDDSQLPKDRFSAERLKGVDSTLKIQPAKLEDSAVYLCASSFGGGNTIYFGEGSWLTVV.

This chain joins TRBV6-1 and TRBJ2-2; D ambiguous. Germline loops: CDR1 MNHNS, CDR2 SASEGT. The CDR3 is made up of 14 amino acids. The V gene lost 2 bases and the J gene lost 4 bases, with 8 bases spanning the gap. The CDR3 here is CASSELRSTGELFF. The DNA for the CDR3 is TGTGCCAGCAGTGAACTAAGGTCCACCGGGGAGCTGTTTTTT.

The J gene is TRBJ1-1, the V gene TRBV18; 7 nucleotides line up with TRBD1. CDR3 length: 15 residues. With 2 bases clipped from V and 4 bases from J, the junction kept 7 bases outside the gene matches. Per the germline V gene, CDR1 is KGHSH and CDR2 is LQKENI. The CDR3 region is CASSPTGAGTTEAFF. The CDR3 DNA follows: TGTGCCAGCTCACCAACAGGGGCGGGGACCACTGAAGCTTTCTTT. Full variable domain (outside the CDR3, taken from reference TRBV18 and TRBJ1-1): NAGVMQNPRHLVRRRGQEARLRCSPMKGHSHVYWYRQLPEEGLKFMVYLQKENIIDESGMPKERFSAEFPKEGPSILRIQQVVRGDSAAYFCASSPTGAGTTEAFFGQGTRLTVV.

The chain employs TRBV28 and TRBJ2-7; the D call may be TRBD1 or TRBD2 (6 bases each). CDR3 size: 15 residues. Trimming removed 2 bases from V and 1 base from J, with 12 bases in between. Germline V gene sequence: CDR1 MDHEN, CDR2 SYDVKM. CDR3: CASSLGGPKSYEQYF. The CDR3 nucleotides are TGTGCCAGCAGTTTAGGGGGGCCGAAGTCCTACGAGCAGTACTTC. The whole variable domain, remainder taken from reference TRBV28 and TRBJ2-7, is DVKVTQSSRYLVKRTGEKVFLECVQDMDHENMFWYRQDPGLGLRLIYFSYDVKMKEKGDIPEGYSVSREKKERFSLILESASTNQTSMYLCASSLGGPKSYEQYFGPGTRLTVT.

This chain uses TRBV7-9 with TRBJ2-7; 8 bases map to TRBD1. The germline V gene encodes CDR1 SEHNR and CDR2 FQNEAQ (reference sequence). V dropped 5 bases and J dropped 0; count of bases not matched to a gene: 9. The CDR3 has 16 residues. The CDR3 coding sequence is TGTGCCAGCAGCCAAGCGACAGGGGCCACCTCCTACGAGCAGTACTTC. This translates into CASSQATGATSYEQYF. Full variable domain (remainder filled in from reference TRBV7-9 and TRBJ2-7): DTGVSQNPRHKITKRGQNVTFRCDPISEHNRLYWYRQTLGQGPEFLTYFQNEAQLEKSRLLSDRFSAERPKGSFSTLEIQRTEQGDSAMYLCASSQATGATSYEQYFGPGTRLTVT.

The rearrangement uses TRBV6-6 and TRBJ2-3, with 9 bases matching TRBD2. J was trimmed by 7 bases and V by 5 bases; bases with no gene match: 4. There are 13 residues in the CDR3. Germline V lookup: CDR1 MNHNY, CDR2 SVGAGI (reference sequence). The CDR3 DNA reads TGTGCCAGCAGTATAGCGGGAGTACATACGCAGTATTTT. Amino acid sequence: CASSIAGVHTQYF.

The V gene is TRBV13, the J gene TRBJ2-7; D is perhaps TRBD2 (6 bases). This CDR3 has 16 residues. Germline V lookup: CDR1 PRHDT, CDR2 FYEKMQ (reference sequence). Trimming removed 5 bases from V and 6 bases from J, with 23 bases in between. CDR3 in DNA: TGTGCCAGCAGCACCCGATTTTGGGGCGGAGCGGGCGAGCAGTACTTC. Translation gives CASSTRFWGGAGEQYF.

The V and J genes are TRBV6-1 and TRBJ2-7; D may be TRBD2 (6 bases). CDR3 length: 15 amino acids. The V end lost 4 bases, the J end lost 3 bases, and 16 bases lay between the germline ends. Germline values: CDR1 MNHNS, CDR2 SASEGT. CDR3 protein: CASSVSGRPLYEQYF. The CDR3 nucleotides are TGTGCCAGCAGTGTATCCGGGAGACCGCTCTACGAGCAGTACTTC.

The genes are TRBV7-3 and TRBJ2-3; 8 nucleotides match TRBD1. This CDR3 has 16 residues. With V trimmed by 5 bases and J by 3 bases, 10 bases remained unmatched. Germline lookup yields CDR1 SGHTA and CDR2 FQGTGA. CDR3 residues: CASSRGAGGKTDTQYF. CDR3 coding DNA: TGTGCCAGCAGCCGCGGGGCAGGGGGCAAGACAGATACGCAGTATTTT.

Regarding this clone: Other DNA sequences in the sample encode the same CDR3. The chain combines TRBV28 with TRBJ1-5; 7 bases map to TRBD1. The CDR3 loop spans 15 amino acids. V was pared by 6 bases and J by 2 bases, with 7 bases of the junction left unmatched. Germline V gives CDR1 MDHEN, CDR2 SYDVKM. The CDR3 protein is CASSHRGQGNQPQHF. CDR3 bases: TGTGCCAGCAGCCACAGGGGCCAGGGCAATCAGCCCCAGCATTTT.

The CDR3 DNA follows: TGCGCCACGACTAGCGGGAGTCAAGGCACCGGGGAGCTGTTTTTT. Its protein product is CATTSGSQGTGELFF. The chain has TRBV5-1 and TRBJ2-2; 12 nucleotides line up with TRBD2. V shed 9 bases and J 4 bases; nucleotides not matched to a gene: 7. The CDR3 is 15 residues long. Germline assignment: CDR1 SGHRS and CDR2 YFSETQ.

The CDR3 DNA is TGTGCCAGCAGCTACAACATGGTAGATACGCAGTATTTT. Translated: CASSYNMVDTQYF. V is TRBV7-9 and J is TRBJ2-3; D remains unclear. The CDR3 loop spans 13 amino acids. Germline V gene data show CDR1 as SEHNR and CDR2 as FQNEAQ (reference sequence). V gave up 4 bases and J gave up 5 bases, with 10 bases separating them.

The gene calls are TRBV28 and TRBJ2-7; 12 bases agree with TRBD2. The CDR3 has 17 residues. Germline V lookup: CDR1 MDHEN, CDR2 SYDVKM. Germline trimming cut 8 bases from V and 6 bases from J; bases unmatched to any gene: 17. In nucleotides, the CDR3 is TGTGCCAGCGGACCCGGACTAGCGGGAATTAACGGCGGCGAGCAGTACTTC. This encodes CASGPGLAGINGGEQYF.

This chain joins TRBV2 and TRBJ1-1; D remains unclear. The V end lost 2 bases, the J end lost 8 bases, and 9 bases lay between the germline ends. The germline gives CDR1 SNHLY, CDR2 FYNNEI. The length of the CDR3 is 12 residues. CDR3 sequence reads: CASSEYRYEAFF. The CDR3, as DNA: TGTGCCAGCAGTGAATATCGATACGAAGCTTTCTTT.

With respect to this clone: At the DNA level, this CDR3 is encoded by other sequences in the same sample as well. The chain uses TRBV4-3 and TRBJ2-7; perhaps D is TRBD1 or TRBD2 (5 bases each). The ends were cut back, 0 bases at V and 0 bases at J, with 9 bases in the middle. The CDR3 has 15 amino acids. From germline, CDR1 is LGHNA and CDR2 YSLEER. The CDR3 protein is CASSQDSGSSYEQYF. The DNA of the CDR3 is TGCGCCAGCAGCCAAGACTCAGGGAGCTCCTACGAGCAGTACTTC.

The genes are TRBV7-2 and TRBJ2-3; 13 nucleotides align to TRBD2. The CDR3 runs to 17 residues. J gave up 2 bases and V 5 bases, and 7 bases lay outside the gene matches. The germline gives CDR1 SGHTA, CDR2 FQGNSA. For the CDR3, the DNA is TGTGCCAGCAGCCCCTCGACTAGCGGGAGGCCCACAGATACGCAGTATTTT. It yields the protein CASSPSTSGRPTDTQYF.

Regarding this clone: The sample contains more than one DNA sequence encoding this CDR3. This sequence joins TRBV19 and TRBJ2-3; possibly TRBD2 for D (5 bases). CDR3 length: 13 amino acids. CDR1 is LNHDA and CDR2 is SQIVND in the germline V gene (reference sequence). The V and J ends lost 4 bases and 2 bases respectively, with 7 bases between them. The DNA of the CDR3 is TGTGCCAGTAGTAACCGGGACACAGATACGCAGTATTTT. Translating it yields CASSNRDTDTQYF.

Turning to this clone: Other DNA sequences from this sample encode an identical CDR3 as well. V usage is TRBV9 and J usage is TRBJ1-5, with 8 bases identical to TRBD1. The CDR3 has 15 amino acids. Germline CDR1 SGDLS, CDR2 YYNGEE. J gave up 4 bases and V 0 bases, and 3 bases lay outside the gene matches. The CDR3 here is CASSVGQGANQPQHF. Written as DNA, the CDR3 is TGTGCCAGCAGCGTAGGGCAGGGGGCAAATCAGCCCCAGCATTTT.

This rearrangement joins TRBV4-2 to TRBJ2-7; D unclear. The CDR3 runs 12 residues. Per the germline V gene, CDR1 is LGHNA and CDR2 is YNFKEQ. V dropped 2 bases and J dropped 4 bases, with 6 bases sitting between them. The CDR3, as DNA: TGTGCCAGCAGCCAATCAACATACGAGCAGTACTTC. Residues: CASSQSTYEQYF.